A selection of T cell receptor beta chains follows, all from one sample in a study of PD-1 blockade in classical Hodgkin lymphoma. Clones were read by immunoSEQ multiplex PCR, and TCRdb kept only the in-frame ones, dropping some. The data contain around 60,000 clones, about 90% of them singletons. Sequencing used peripheral blood mononuclear cells (PBMCs), obtained before the fourth cycle of nivolumab. These receptors originate from a human donor with classical Hodgkin lymphoma. Each CDR3 is given with its conserved first and last residue. D genes are given only for firm matches. Clone size is given for some rows only: seen once, a few or many times, or a class if the clone is expanded.

D	size	V	J	CDR3	DNA
NA	NA	TRBV7-9	TRBJ2-1	CASSSSQYNPTYNEQFF	TGTGCCAGCAGCTCGTCGCAGTACAACCCAACCTACAATGAGCAGTTCTTC
TRBD1	NA	TRBV5-6	TRBJ2-2	CASSGDRVPTGELFF	TGTGCCAGCAGCGGGGACAGGGTTCCCACCGGGGAGCTGTTTTTT
NA	NA	TRBV30	TRBJ1-4	CAWSRGDHPQKLFF	TGTGCCTGGAGTAGAGGGGACCATCCCCAAAAACTGTTTTTT
TRBD2	NA	TRBV9	TRBJ2-1	CASSVSGTTPNEQFF	TGTGCCAGCAGCGTCTCCGGGACTACCCCCAATGAGCAGTTCTTC
NA	NA	TRBV28	TRBJ1-1	CASSLSGWEAFF	TGTGCCAGCAGTTTATCGGGATGGGAAGCTTTCTTT
NA	NA	TRBV27	TRBJ2-3	CASSPGGGPSTDTQYF	TGTGCCAGCAGTCCCGGAGGGGGCCCTAGCACAGATACGCAGTATTTT
TRBD1	once	TRBV14	TRBJ2-7	CASSQETGWSYEQYF	TGTGCCAGCAGCCAAGAGACAGGGTGGTCCTACGAGCAGTACTTC
NA	once	TRBV7-2	TRBJ2-5	CASSFLTGLGETQYF	TGTGCCAGCAGCTTTCTTACGGGGCTGGGAGAGACCCAGTACTTC
NA	few	TRBV7-9	TRBJ1-5	CASSRDSQPQHF	TGTGCCAGCAGCCGAGACTCACAGCCCCAGCATTTT
TRBD1	once	TRBV7-2	TRBJ2-1	CASSSKLTGIEQFF	TGTGCCAGCAGCTCAAAACTGACAGGGATCGAGCAGTTCTTC
TRBD1	NA	TRBV9	TRBJ1-6	CASNRFGQGNSPLHF	TGTGCCAGCAACCGATTTGGACAGGGGAATTCACCCCTCCACTTT
NA	NA	TRBV5-5	TRBJ1-6	CASSFDRRSPLHF	TGTGCCAGCAGCTTCGACAGGCGTTCACCCCTCCACTTT
NA	NA	TRBV19	TRBJ1-1	CASKDLMNTEAFF	TGTGCCAGTAAGGACTTGATGAACACTGAAGCTTTCTTT
TRBD2	NA	TRBV19	TRBJ2-1	CASTRFGASGGANEQFF	TGTGCCAGTACAAGGTTTGGGGCTAGCGGGGGGGCCAATGAGCAGTTCTTC
NA	once	TRBV7-9	TRBJ2-1	CASSLVRIFGNEQFF	TGTGCCAGCAGCTTAGTTCGCATATTCGGCAATGAGCAGTTCTTC
NA	once	TRBV18	TRBJ2-7	CASSFQARPYEQYF	TGTGCCAGCTCCTTCCAAGCCCGTCCCTACGAGCAGTACTTC
NA	NA	TRBV13	TRBJ2-7	CASSSLGGGDEQYF	TGTGCCAGCAGCTCCCTGGGAGGGGGAGACGAGCAGTACTTC
TRBD2	few	TRBV7-9	TRBJ2-1	CASSLGGGYNEQFF	TGTGCCAGCAGCTTAGGCGGGGGGTACAATGAGCAGTTCTTC
NA	NA	TRBV12-5	TRBJ1-5	CASGTSGGAQPQHF	TGTGCTAGTGGGACCTCGGGGGGCGCTCAGCCCCAGCATTTT
NA	NA	TRBV19	TRBJ1-1	CASSIEDTRTAEAFF	TGTGCCAGTAGTATTGAGGACACCCGGACGGCTGAAGCTTTCTTT
NA	NA	TRBV5-4	TRBJ2-5	CASSLGTGASQETQYF	TGTGCCAGCAGCTTGGGGACGGGGGCCAGCCAAGAGACCCAGTACTTC
NA	NA	TRBV5-6	TRBJ1-6	CASSLRTINSPLHF	TGTGCCAGCAGCTTGCGGACGATTAATTCACCCCTCCACTTT
NA	NA	TRBV19	TRBJ1-1	CASRDLRDRQNTEAFF	TGTGCCAGTAGAGACCTCCGGGACCGGCAGAACACTGAAGCTTTCTTT
TRBD1	once	TRBV10-3	TRBJ2-1	CAISESAGTGPYNEQFF	TGTGCCATCAGTGAGTCGGCCGGGACAGGGCCCTACAATGAGCAGTTCTTC
TRBD2	NA	TRBV2	TRBJ2-1	CASSSGGTNEQFF	TGTGCCAGCTCCAGCGGGGGGACCAATGAGCAGTTCTTC
TRBD2	NA	TRBV10-2	TRBJ2-6	CASTGGGSSGANVLTF	TGCGCCAGCACGGGCGGGGGGTCCTCTGGGGCCAACGTCCTGACTTTC
NA	NA	TRBV27	TRBJ2-3	CASGIPDTQYF	TGTGCCAGCGGGATCCCAGATACGCAGTATTTT
NA	NA	TRBV7-2	TRBJ1-1	CASSPSMNTEAFF	TGTGCCAGCAGCCCTTCTATGAACACTGAAGCTTTCTTT
NA	NA	TRBV30	TRBJ2-6	CAWTSSGANVLTF	TGTGCCTGGACAAGTTCTGGGGCCAACGTCCTGACTTTC
NA	NA	TRBV15	TRBJ1-4	CATSRLFPSLNGEKLFF	TGTGCCACCAGCAGACTTTTCCCATCCCTCAACGGCGAAAAACTGTTTTTT
TRBD2	NA	TRBV5-1	TRBJ2-3	CASRTIAGGPDEEYF	TGCGCCAGCAGGACGATAGCGGGGGGGCCCGACGAGGAGTATTTT
NA	NA	TRBV14	TRBJ2-3	CASSLFTDTQYF	TGTGCCAGCAGCCTCTTTACAGATACGCAGTATTTT
NA	NA	TRBV6-5	TRBJ2-1	CASSTWGPVNEQFF	TGTGCCAGCAGTACGTGGGGGCCTGTAAATGAGCAGTTCTTC
NA	NA	TRBV2	TRBJ2-7	CASSEGGDFYEQYF	TGTGCCAGCAGTGAAGGGGGGGATTTCTACGAGCAGTACTTC
NA	NA	TRBV30	TRBJ1-2	CAWSSAVGGYTF	TGTGCCTGGAGCTCCGCTGTCGGGGGCTACACCTTC
NA	NA	TRBV7-7	TRBJ2-2	CASSLVGGQASGELFF	TGTGCTAGCAGCTTAGTCGGCGGTCAGGCATCCGGGGAGCTGTTTTTT
TRBD1	NA	TRBV18	TRBJ1-1	CASSLGQGNTEAFF	TGTGCCAGCTCACTGGGACAGGGGAACACTGAAGCTTTCTTT
TRBD1	NA	TRBV19	TRBJ1-2	CASRDRGGYGYTF	TGTGCCAGTAGGGACAGGGGAGGGTATGGCTACACCTTC
TRBD1	NA	TRBV6-5	TRBJ1-6	CASSPQGQGKAVHF	TGTGCCAGCAGTCCACAGGGACAGGGTAAAGCTGTCCACTTT
NA	NA	TRBV5-4	TRBJ2-1	CASMRGTVNNEQFF	TGTGCCAGCATGAGAGGGACTGTGAACAATGAGCAGTTCTTC
NA	NA	TRBV28	TRBJ2-7	CASSLGPGGFDEQYF	TGTGCCAGCAGTTTAGGGCCAGGGGGGTTCGACGAGCAGTACTTC
NA	NA	TRBV11-3	TRBJ2-3	CARIRDSDTDTQYF	TGTGCCAGGATCCGGGACTCCGACACAGATACGCAGTATTTT
TRBD1	medium-sized	TRBV16	TRBJ2-7	CASSQGQLVPLEQYF	TGTGCCAGCAGCCAGGGACAGTTAGTCCCCCTCGAGCAGTACTTC
NA	NA	TRBV27	TRBJ2-7	CASSYEGRNGEQYF	TGTGCCAGCAGTTATGAGGGGAGGAATGGCGAGCAGTACTTC
TRBD1	NA	TRBV4-1	TRBJ2-1	CASSQGPGTGTKGQFF	TGCGCCAGCAGCCAGGGTCCCGGGACAGGGACCAAGGGGCAGTTCTTC
NA	once	TRBV9	TRBJ1-2	CASSPRQETNYGYTF	TGTGCCAGCAGCCCAAGACAGGAGACTAACTATGGCTACACCTTC